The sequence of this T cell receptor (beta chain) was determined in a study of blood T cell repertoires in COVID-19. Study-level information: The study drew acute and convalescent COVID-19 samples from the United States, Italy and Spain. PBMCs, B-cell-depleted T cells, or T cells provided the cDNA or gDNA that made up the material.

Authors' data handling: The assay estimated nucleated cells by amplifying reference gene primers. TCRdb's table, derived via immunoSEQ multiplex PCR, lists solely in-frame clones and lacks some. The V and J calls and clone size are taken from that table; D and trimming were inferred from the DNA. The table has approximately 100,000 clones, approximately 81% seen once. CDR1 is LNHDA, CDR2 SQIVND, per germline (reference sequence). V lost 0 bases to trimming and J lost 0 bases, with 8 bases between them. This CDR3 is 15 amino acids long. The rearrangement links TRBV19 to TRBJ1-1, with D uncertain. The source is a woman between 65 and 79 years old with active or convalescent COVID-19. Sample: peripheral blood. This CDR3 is CASSIERQMNTEAFF. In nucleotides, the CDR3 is TGTGCCAGTAGTATAGAGAGGCAGATGAACACTGAAGCTTTCTTT.